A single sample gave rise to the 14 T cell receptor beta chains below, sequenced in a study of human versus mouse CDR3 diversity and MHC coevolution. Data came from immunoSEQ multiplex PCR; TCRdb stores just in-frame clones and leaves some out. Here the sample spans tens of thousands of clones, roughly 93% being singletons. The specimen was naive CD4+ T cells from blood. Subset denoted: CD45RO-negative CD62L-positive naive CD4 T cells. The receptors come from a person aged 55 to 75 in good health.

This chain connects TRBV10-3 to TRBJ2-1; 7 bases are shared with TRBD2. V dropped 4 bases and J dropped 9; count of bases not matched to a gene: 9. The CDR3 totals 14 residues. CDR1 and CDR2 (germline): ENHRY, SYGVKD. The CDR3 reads CAISAQRDAGEQFF. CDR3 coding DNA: TGTGCCATCAGTGCTCAGCGGGATGCAGGTGAGCAGTTCTTC.

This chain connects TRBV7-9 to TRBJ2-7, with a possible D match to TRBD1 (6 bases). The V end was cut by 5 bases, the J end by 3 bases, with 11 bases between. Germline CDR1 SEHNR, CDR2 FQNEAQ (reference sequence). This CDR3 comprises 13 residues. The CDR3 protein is CASSSSGVYEQYF. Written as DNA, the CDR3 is TGTGCCAGCAGCAGCTCAGGGGTCTACGAGCAGTACTTC.

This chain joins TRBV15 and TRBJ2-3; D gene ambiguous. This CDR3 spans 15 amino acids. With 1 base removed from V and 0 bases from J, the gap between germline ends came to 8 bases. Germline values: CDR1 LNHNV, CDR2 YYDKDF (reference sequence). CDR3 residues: CATSRGFESTDTQYF. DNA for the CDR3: TGTGCCACCAGCAGAGGATTTGAGAGCACAGATACGCAGTATTTT. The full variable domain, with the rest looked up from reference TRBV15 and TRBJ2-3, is DAMVIQNPRYQVTQFGKPVTLSCSQTLNHNVMYWYQQKSSQAPKLLFHYYDKDFNNEADTPDNFQSRRPNTSFCFLDIRSPGLGDTAMYLCATSRGFESTDTQYFGPGTRLTVL.

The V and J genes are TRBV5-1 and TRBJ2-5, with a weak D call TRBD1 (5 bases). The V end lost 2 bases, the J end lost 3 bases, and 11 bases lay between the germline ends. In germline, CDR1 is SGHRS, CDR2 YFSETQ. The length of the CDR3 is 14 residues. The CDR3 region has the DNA TGCGCCAGCAGCTTCTACTTGACAGAAGAGACCCAGTACTTC. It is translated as CASSFYLTEETQYF.

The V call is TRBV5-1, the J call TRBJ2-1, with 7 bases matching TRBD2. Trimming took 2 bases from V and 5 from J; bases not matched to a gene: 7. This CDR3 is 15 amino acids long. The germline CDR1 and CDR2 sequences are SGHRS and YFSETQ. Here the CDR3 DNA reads TGCGCCAGCAGCTTCGGCGGGAGAAAGGACAATGAGCAGTTCTTC. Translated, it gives CASSFGGRKDNEQFF. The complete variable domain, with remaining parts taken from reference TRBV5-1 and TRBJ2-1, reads KAGVTQTPRYLIKTRGQQVTLSCSPISGHRSVSWYQQTPGQGLQFLFEYFSETQRNKGNFPGRFSGRQFSNSRSEMNVSTLELGDSALYLCASSFGGRKDNEQFFGPGTRLTVL.

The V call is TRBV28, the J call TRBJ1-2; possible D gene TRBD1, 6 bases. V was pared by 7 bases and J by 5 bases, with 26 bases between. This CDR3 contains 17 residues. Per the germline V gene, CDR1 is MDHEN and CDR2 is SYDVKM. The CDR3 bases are TGTGCCAGCACTACATATGCGGGAGAGGGGGGTCTATATGGCTACACCTTC. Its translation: CASTTYAGEGGLYGYTF.

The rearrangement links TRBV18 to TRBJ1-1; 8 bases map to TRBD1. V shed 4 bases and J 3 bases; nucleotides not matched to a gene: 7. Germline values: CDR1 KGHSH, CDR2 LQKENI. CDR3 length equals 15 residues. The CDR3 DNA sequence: TGTGCCAGCTCACGCCGACAGGGGAGGGACACTGAAGCTTTCTTT. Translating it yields CASSRRQGRDTEAFF. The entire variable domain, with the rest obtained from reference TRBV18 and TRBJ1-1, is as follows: NAGVMQNPRHLVRRRGQEARLRCSPMKGHSHVYWYRQLPEEGLKFMVYLQKENIIDESGMPKERFSAEFPKEGPSILRIQQVVRGDSAAYFCASSRRQGRDTEAFFGQGTRLTVV.

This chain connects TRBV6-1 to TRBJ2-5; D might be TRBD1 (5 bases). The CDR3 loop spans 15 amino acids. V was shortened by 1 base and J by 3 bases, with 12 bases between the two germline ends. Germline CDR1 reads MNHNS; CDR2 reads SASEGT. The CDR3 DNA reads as TGTGCCAGCAGTGAAGGTGTCGGCAGGGAAGAGACCCAGTACTTC. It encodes CASSEGVGREETQYF.

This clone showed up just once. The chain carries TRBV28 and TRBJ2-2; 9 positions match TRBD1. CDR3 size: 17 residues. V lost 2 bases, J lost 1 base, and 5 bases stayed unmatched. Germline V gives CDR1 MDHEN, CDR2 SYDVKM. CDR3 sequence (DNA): TGTGCCAGCAGTTTAGGGGGACAGGGTGGGAACACCGGGGAGCTGTTTTTT. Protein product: CASSLGGQGGNTGELFF.

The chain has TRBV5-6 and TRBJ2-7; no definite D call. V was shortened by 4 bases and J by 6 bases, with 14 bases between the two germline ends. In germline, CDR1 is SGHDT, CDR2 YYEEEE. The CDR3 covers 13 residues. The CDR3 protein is CASSIPGGLEQYF. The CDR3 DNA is TGTGCCAGCAGCATTCCCGGCGGCCTCGAGCAGTACTTC.

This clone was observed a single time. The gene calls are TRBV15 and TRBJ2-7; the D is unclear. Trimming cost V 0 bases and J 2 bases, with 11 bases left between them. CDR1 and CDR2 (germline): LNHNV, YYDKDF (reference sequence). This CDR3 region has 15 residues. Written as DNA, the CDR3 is TGTGCCACCAGCAGAGATCGCCTGACAACCTACGAGCAGTACTTC. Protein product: CATSRDRLTTYEQYF.

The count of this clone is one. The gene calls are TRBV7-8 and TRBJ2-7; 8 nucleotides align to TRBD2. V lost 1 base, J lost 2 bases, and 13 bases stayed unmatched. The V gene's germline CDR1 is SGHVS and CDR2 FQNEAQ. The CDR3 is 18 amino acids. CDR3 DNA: TGTGCCAGCAGCTTAGGCCGGGGGGGAGCAAATCTCCCCTACGAGCAGTACTTC. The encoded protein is CASSLGRGGANLPYEQYF.

This chain's CDR3 is CASTYGLAGTDTQYF. The CDR3 DNA sequence: TGTGCCAGCACCTACGGACTAGCAGGTACAGATACGCAGTATTTT. The chain recombines TRBV18 with TRBJ2-3, with 8 positions matching TRBD2. The CDR3 has 15 residues. V shed 8 bases, J shed 3 bases, and the junction held 10 bases outside the gene matches. The germline CDR1 and CDR2 sequences are KGHSH and LQKENI.

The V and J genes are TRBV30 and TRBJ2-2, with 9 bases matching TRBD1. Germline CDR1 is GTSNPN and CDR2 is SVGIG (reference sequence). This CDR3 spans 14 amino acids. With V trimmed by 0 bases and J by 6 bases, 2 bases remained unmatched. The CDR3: CAWSVGTGPGELFF. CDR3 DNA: TGTGCCTGGAGTGTAGGGACAGGGCCCGGGGAGCTGTTTTTT.